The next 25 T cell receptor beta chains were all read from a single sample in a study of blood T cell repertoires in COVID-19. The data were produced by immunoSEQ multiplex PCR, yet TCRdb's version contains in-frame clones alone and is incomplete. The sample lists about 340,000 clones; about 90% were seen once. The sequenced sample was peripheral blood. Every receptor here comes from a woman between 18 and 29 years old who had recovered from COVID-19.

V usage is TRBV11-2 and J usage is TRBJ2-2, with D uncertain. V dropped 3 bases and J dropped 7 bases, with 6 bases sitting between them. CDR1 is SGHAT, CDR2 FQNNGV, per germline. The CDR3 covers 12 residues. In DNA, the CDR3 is TGTGCCAGCAGCTTTGCGAACGGGGAGCTGTTTTTT. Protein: CASSFANGELFF. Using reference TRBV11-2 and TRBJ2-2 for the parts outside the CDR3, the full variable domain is EAGVAQSPRYKIIEKRQSVAFWCNPISGHATLYWYQQILGQGPKLLIQFQNNGVVDDSQLPKDRFSAERLKGVDSTLKIQPAKLEDSAVYLCASSFANGELFFGEGSRLTVL.

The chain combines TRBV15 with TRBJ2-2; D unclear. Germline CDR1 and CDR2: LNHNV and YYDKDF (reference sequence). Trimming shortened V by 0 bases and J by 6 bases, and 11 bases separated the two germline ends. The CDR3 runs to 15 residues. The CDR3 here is CATSRDLRVAGELFF. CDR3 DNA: TGTGCCACCAGCAGAGATCTACGGGTCGCCGGGGAGCTGTTTTTT.

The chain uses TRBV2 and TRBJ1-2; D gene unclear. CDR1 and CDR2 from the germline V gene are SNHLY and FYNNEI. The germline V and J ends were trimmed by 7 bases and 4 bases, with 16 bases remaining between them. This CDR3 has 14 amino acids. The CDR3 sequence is CASKSSPTAYGYTF. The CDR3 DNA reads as TGTGCCAGCAAGAGTAGTCCTACTGCCTATGGCTACACCTTC.

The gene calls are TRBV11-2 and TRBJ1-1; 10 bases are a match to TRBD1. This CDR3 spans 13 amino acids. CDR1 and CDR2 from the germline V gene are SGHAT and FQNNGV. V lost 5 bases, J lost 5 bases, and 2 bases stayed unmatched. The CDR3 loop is CASSPDRGTEAFF. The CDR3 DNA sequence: TGTGCCAGCAGCCCGGACAGGGGGACTGAAGCTTTCTTT.

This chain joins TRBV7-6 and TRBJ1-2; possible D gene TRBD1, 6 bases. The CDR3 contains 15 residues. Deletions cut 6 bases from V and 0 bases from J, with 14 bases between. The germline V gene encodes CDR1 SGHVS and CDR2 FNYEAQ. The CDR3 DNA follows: TGTGCCAGCAGTGGGGGGGGGACATCTAACTATGGCTACACCTTC. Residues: CASSGGGTSNYGYTF. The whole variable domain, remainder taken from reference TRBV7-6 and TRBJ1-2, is GAGVSQSPRYKVTKRGQDVALRCDPISGHVSLYWYRQALGQGPEFLTYFNYEAQQDKSGLPNDRFSAERPEGSISTLTIQRTEQRDSAMYRCASSGGGTSNYGYTFGSGTRLTVV.

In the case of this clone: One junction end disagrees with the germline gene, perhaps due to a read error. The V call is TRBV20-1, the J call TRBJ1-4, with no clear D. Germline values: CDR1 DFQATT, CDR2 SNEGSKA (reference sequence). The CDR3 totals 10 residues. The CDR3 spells CSARVNIPIF. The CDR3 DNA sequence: TGCAGTGCTAGAGTTAATATCCCTATTTTT.

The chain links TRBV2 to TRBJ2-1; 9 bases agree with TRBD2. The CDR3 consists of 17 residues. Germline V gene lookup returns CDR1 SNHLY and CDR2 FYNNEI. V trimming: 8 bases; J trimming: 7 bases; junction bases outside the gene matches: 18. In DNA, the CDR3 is TGTGCCAGCCGAGTGAGGGATAGCGGGAGATTTAATAATGAGCAGTTCTTC. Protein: CASRVRDSGRFNNEQFF.

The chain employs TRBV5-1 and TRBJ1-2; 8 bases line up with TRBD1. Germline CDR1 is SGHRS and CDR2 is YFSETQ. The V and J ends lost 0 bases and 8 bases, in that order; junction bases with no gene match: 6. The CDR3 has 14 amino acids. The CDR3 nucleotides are TGCGCCAGCAGCTTGGCCCAGGGGGCGGACGGCTACACCTTC. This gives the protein CASSLAQGADGYTF.

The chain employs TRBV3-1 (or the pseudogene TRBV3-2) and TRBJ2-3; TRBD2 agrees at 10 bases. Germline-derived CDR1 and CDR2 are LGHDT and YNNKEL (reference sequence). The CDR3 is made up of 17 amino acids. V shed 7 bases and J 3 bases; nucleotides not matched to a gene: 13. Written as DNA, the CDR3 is TGTGCCAGCAAGAGAACGCGAGCGGGAGGGCCGACAGATACGCAGTATTTT. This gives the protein CASKRTRAGGPTDTQYF.

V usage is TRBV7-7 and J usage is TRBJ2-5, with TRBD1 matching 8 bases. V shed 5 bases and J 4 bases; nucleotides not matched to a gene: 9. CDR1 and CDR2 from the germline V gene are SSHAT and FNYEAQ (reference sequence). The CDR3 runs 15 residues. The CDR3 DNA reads TGTGCCAGCAGCCTGACCCAGGGGGCGAGAGAGACCCAGTACTTC. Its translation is CASSLTQGARETQYF.

In DNA, the CDR3 is TGTGCCACCAGTGATCCCAGCGAATACAGGGAGACCCAGTACTTC. Its protein is CATSDPSEYRETQYF. The rearrangement uses TRBV24-1 and TRBJ2-5, with D maybe TRBD1 (5 bases). This CDR3 region has 15 residues. Between the trimmed V and J ends, which lost 3 bases and 5 bases, there was a span of 15 bases. Germline CDR1 is KGHDR and CDR2 is SFDVKD.

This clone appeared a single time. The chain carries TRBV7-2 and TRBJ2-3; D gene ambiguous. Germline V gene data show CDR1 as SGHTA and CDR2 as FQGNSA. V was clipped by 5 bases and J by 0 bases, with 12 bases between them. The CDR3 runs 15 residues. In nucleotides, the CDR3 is TGTGCCAGCAGCGCAGAAGACATGAGCACAGATACGCAGTATTTT. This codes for CASSAEDMSTDTQYF.

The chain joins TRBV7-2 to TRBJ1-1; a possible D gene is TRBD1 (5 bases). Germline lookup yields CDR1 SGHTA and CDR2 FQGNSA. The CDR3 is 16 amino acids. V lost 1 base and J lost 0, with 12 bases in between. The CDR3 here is CASSLGPGQLNTEAFF. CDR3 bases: TGTGCCAGCAGCTTAGGGCCAGGGCAGCTGAACACTGAAGCTTTCTTT.

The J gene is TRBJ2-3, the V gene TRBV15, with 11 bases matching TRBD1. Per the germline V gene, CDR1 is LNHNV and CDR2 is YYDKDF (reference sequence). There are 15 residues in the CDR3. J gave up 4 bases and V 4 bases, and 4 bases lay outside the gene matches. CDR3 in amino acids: CATSTDRGQADTQYF. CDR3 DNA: TGTGCCACCAGCACGGACAGGGGGCAGGCAGATACGCAGTATTTT.

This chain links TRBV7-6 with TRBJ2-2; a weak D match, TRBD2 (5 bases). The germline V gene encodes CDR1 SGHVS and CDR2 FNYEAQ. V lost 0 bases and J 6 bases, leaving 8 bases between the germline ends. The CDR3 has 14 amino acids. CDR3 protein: CASSLAGGSGELFF. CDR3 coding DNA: TGTGCCAGCAGCTTAGCTGGCGGGTCCGGGGAGCTGTTTTTT.

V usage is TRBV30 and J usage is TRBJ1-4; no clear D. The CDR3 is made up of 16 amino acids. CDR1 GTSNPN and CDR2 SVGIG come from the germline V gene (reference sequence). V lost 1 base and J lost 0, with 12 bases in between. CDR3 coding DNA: TGTGCCTGGAGTGCACTACTATGGGCAACTAATGAAAAACTGTTTTTT. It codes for CAWSALLWATNEKLFF. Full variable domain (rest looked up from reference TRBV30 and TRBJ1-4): SQTIHQWPATLVQPVGSPLSLECTVEGTSNPNLYWYRQAAGRGLQLLFYSVGIGQISSEVPQNLSASRPQDRQFILSSKKLLLSDSGFYLCAWSALLWATNEKLFFGSGTQLSVL.

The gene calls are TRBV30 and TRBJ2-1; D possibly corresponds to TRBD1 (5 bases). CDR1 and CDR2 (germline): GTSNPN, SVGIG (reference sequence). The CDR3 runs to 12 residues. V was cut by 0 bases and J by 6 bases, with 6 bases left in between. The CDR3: CAWSVRGNEQFF. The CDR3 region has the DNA TGTGCCTGGAGTGTAAGGGGCAATGAGCAGTTCTTC.

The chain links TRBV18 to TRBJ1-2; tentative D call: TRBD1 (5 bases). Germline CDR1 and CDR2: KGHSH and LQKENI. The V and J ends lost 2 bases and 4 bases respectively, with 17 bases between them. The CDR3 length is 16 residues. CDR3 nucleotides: TGTGCCAGCTCACCAGTAGGGGCCGGGTTAGGCTATGGCTACACCTTC. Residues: CASSPVGAGLGYGYTF.

CDR3 region: CASSFIRGGRDSPLHF. The CDR3 region has the DNA TGTGCCAGCAGCTTTATCCGGGGGGGCAGAGATTCACCCCTCCACTTT. The chain links TRBV5-6 to TRBJ1-6; weak D call: TRBD1 (6 bases). Germline CDR1 reads SGHDT; CDR2 reads YYEEEE. Deletions cut 2 bases from V and 8 bases from J, with 17 bases between. CDR3 length: 16 residues. Together with reference TRBV5-6 and TRBJ1-6, the CDR3 gives the full variable domain: DAGVTQSPTHLIKTRGQQVTLRCSPKSGHDTVSWYQQALGQGPQFIFQYYEEEERQRGNFPDRFSGHQFPNYSSELNVNALLLGDSALYLCASSFIRGGRDSPLHFGNGTRLTVT.

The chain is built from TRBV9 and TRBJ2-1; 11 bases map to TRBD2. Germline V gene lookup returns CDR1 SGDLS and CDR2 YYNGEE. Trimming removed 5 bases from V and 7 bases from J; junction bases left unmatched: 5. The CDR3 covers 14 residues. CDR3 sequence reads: CASSTSGRGNEQFF. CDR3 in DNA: TGTGCCAGCAGTACTAGCGGGAGAGGGAATGAGCAGTTCTTC.

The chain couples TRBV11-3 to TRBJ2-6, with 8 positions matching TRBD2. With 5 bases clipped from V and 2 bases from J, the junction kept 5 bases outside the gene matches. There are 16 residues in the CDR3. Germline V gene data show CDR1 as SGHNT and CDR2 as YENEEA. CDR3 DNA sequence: TGTGCCAGCAGCCGGGGGGGAGTGGCTGGGGCCAACGTCCTGACTTTC. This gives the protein CASSRGGVAGANVLTF.

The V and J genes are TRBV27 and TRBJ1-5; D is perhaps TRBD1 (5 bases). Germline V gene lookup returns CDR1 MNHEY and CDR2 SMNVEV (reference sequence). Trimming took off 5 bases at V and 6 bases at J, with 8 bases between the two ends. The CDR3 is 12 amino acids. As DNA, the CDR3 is TGTGCCAGCAGTCGGGGGGGTCAGCCCCAGCATTTT. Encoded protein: CASSRGGQPQHF.

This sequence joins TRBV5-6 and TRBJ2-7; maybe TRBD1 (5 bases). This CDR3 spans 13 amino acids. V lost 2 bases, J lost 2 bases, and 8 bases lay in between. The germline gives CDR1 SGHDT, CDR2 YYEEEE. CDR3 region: CASSFLGAYEQYV. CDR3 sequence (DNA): TGTGCCAGCAGCTTTTTAGGGGCCTACGAGCAGTACGTC.

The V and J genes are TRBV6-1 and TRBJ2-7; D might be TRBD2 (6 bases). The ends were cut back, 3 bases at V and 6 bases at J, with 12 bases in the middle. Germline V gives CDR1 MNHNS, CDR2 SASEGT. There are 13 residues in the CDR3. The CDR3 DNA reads TGTGCCAGCAGTGATTGGAGGGTGTCCGAGCAGTACGTC. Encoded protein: CASSDWRVSEQYV.

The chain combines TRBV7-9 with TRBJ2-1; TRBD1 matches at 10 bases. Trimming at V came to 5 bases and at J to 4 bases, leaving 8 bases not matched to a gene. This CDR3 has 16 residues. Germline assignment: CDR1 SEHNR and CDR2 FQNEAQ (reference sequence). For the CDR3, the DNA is TGTGCCAGCAGCCCGCGGGACAGGGGACGGTACAATGAGCAGTTCTTC. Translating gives CASSPRDRGRYNEQFF.